One sample yielded the 7 T cell receptor beta chains listed below, sequenced in a study of blood T cell repertoires in COVID-19. The table came from immunoSEQ multiplex PCR; TCRdb's copy has only in-frame clones and leaves some out. The table lists some 120,000 clones, roughly 81% of them singletons, with roughly 13% in the top ten. The sample was peripheral blood. The receptors here all came from a human donor in a cohort sampled during active COVID-19.

The J gene is TRBJ2-1, the V gene TRBV5-1; 8 bases fit TRBD2. The J segment lost 3 bases and the V segment lost 3 bases, leaving 8 bases of the junction unmatched. The CDR3 totals 16 residues. CDR1 is SGHRS and CDR2 is YFSETQ in the germline V gene. The CDR3 spells CASSSGSGGRYNEQFF. In DNA, the CDR3 is TGCGCCAGCAGCTCTGGGAGCGGGGGCCGCTACAATGAGCAGTTCTTC.

The V call is TRBV3-1 (or the pseudogene TRBV3-2), the J call TRBJ2-3, with 9 positions matching TRBD2. Germline V lookup: CDR1 LGHDT, CDR2 YNNKEL (reference sequence). The CDR3 totals 16 residues. Trimming removed 6 bases from V and 5 bases from J; junction bases left unmatched: 12. The CDR3 DNA follows: TGTGCCAGCAGTGGAACGCGGCGGGGGGGCCGAGATACGCAGTATTTT. This gives the protein CASSGTRRGGRDTQYF.

This clone was detected only a few times. The chain uses TRBV3-1 (or the pseudogene TRBV3-2) and TRBJ2-7; D gene uncertain. The V gene's germline CDR1 is LGHDT and CDR2 YNNKEL (reference sequence). The CDR3 runs 11 residues. Trimming pared 5 bases from V and 2 bases from J, leaving 4 bases between. CDR3 sequence reads: CASSSAYEQYF. The CDR3 DNA reads as TGTGCCAGCAGCTCGGCCTACGAGCAGTACTTC.

The J gene is TRBJ1-1, the V gene TRBV5-6, with unresolved D. Germline V lookup: CDR1 SGHDT, CDR2 YYEEEE. Trimming removed 0 bases at V and 10 bases at J, with 10 bases between. The CDR3 runs 12 residues. CDR3 region: CASSLGPGRAFF. In DNA, the CDR3 is TGTGCCAGCAGCTTGGGGCCGGGGAGAGCTTTCTTT.

The rearrangement uses TRBV3-1 (or the pseudogene TRBV3-2) and TRBJ1-1; TRBD1 matches at 7 bases. The junction had 7 bases not matched to a gene; V was cut back by 4 bases and J by 2 bases. The germline CDR1 and CDR2 sequences are LGHDT and YNNKEL (reference sequence). The CDR3 sequence is 15 residues long. The CDR3 protein is CASSPTRDSNTEAFF. CDR3 DNA: TGTGCCAGCAGCCCCACTAGGGACAGCAACACTGAAGCTTTCTTT.

The chain joins TRBV10-3 to TRBJ2-2, with TRBD2 identical over 7 bases. The CDR3 runs to 15 residues. Germline CDR1 is ENHRY and CDR2 is SYGVKD. V was clipped by 4 bases and J by 4 bases; unmatched bases: 6. The CDR3 region has the DNA TGTGCCATCAGTGTAAAAGGGGAGGGCACCGGGGAGCTGTTTTTT. Protein: CAISVKGEGTGELFF.

This sequence joins TRBV29-1 and TRBJ2-2; tentative D call: TRBD1 (6 bases). From germline, CDR1 is SQVTM and CDR2 ANQGSEA. CDR3 length equals 16 residues. V was trimmed by 7 bases and J by 4 bases, leaving 22 bases between them. This CDR3 reads CSGLTATGGSTGELFF. Here the CDR3 DNA reads TGCAGCGGCCTGACCGCGACTGGGGGCAGCACCGGGGAGCTGTTTTTT.